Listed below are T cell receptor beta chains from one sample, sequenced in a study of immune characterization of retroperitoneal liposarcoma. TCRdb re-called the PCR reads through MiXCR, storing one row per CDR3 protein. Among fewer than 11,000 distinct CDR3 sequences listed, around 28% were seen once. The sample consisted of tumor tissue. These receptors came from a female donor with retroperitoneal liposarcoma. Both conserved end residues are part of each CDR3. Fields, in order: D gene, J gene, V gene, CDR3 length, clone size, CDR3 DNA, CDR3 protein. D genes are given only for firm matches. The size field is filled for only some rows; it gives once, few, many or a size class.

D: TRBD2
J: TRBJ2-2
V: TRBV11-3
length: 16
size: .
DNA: TGTGCCAGCAGCCACCCGCGGGAGTGGTATACCGGGGAGCTGTTTTTT
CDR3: CASSHPREWYTGELFF

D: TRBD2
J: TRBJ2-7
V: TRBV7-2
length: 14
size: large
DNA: TGTGCCAGCAGCTTAACTAGCGGGAGTGCCGAGCAGTACTTC
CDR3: CASSLTSGSAEQYF

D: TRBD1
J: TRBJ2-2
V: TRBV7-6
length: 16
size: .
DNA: TGTGCCAGCAGCTCCGACAGGGGGCCAGACACCGGGGAGCTGTTTTTT
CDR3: CASSSDRGPDTGELFF

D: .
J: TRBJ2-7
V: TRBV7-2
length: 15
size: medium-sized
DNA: TGTGCCAGCAATTCCCGGTGGGTTTCCTACAATGAGCAGTACTTC
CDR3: CASNSRWVSYNEQYF

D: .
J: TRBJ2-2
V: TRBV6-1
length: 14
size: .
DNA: TGTGCCAGCAGCCGCGACGGATACACCGGGGAGCTGTTTTTT
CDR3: CASSRDGYTGELFF

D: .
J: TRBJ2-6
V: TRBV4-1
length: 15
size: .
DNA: TGTGCCAGCAGCCAAGACAGCTCTGGGGCCAACGTCCTGACTTTC
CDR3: CASSQDSSGANVLTF

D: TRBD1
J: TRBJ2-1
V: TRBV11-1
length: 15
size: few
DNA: TGTGCCAGCAGCTTCGGGGACAGTTATTCGGAGACCCAGTTCTTC
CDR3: CASSFGDSYSETQFF

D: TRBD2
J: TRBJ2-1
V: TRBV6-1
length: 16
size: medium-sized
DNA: TGTGCCAGCAGTGAAGCGGCGGGAGGGTCTTTCTACGAGCAGTTCTTC
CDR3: CASSEAAGGSFYEQFF

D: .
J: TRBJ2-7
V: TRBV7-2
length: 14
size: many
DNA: TGTGCCAGCAGCCCCCCGACAGGTTTTTCGGAGCAGTACTTC
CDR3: CASSPPTGFSEQYF

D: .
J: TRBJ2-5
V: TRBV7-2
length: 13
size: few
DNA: TGTGCCAGCAGCTTAGAGGGCTACGGGACCCAGTACTTC
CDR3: CASSLEGYGTQYF

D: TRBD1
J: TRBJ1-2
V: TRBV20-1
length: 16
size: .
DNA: TGCAGTGCTAGAGGCGGGGAACAGGGGATAAACTATGGCTACACCTTC
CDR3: CSARGGEQGINYGYTF

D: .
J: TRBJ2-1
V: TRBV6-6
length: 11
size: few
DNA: TGTGCCAGCAGTTACGGGCCACTGAGGTTCTTC
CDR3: CASSYGPLRFF

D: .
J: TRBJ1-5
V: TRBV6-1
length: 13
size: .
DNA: TGTGCCAGCAACCTTAATAGCAATCAGCCCCAGCATTTT
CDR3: CASNLNSNQPQHF

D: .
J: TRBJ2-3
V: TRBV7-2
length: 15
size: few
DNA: TGTGCCAGCAGCTCCTTAGCGCGAAGCACAGATACGCAGTATTTT
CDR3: CASSSLARSTDTQYF

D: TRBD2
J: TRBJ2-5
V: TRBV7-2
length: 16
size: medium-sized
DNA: TGTGCCAGCAGCATGCGCTCGAGCGGGAGTCTAGAGACCCAGTACTTC
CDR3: CASSMRSSGSLETQYF

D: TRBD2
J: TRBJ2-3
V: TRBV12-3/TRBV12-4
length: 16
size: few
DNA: TGTGCCAGCAGTTTACGGGGGGGGACATTGACAGATACGCAGTATTTT
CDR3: CASSLRGGTLTDTQYF

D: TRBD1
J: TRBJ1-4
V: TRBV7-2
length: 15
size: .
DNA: TGTGCCAGCAGTCCCACTCCAGGACAGGGGGAAAAACTGTTTTTT
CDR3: CASSPTPGQGEKLFF

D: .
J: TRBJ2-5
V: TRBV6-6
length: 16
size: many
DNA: TGTGCCAGCAGTTACTCGGCCGGGGCTCTCCAAGAGACCCAGTACTTC
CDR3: CASSYSAGALQETQYF